These T cell receptor beta chains were read from a single sample in a study of sequential checkpoint blockade in melanoma. Assay used: immunoSEQ multiplex PCR; TCRdb lists only in-frame clones, some missing. The top ten hold 20% to 25% of the sample, which has 5,000 to 6,500 clones, more than 25% seen once. Sample: tumor tissue (inferred from file names), taken from a patient given nivolumab and ipilimumab in sequence. These receptors were collected from a human donor with melanoma. CDR3s include the opening cysteine and the closing phenylalanine or tryptophan. The D gene is left open where the match is weak. Size values are once, few and many counts, or a class for expanded clones, and some rows have none.

TRBV6-8	few	.	TRBJ2-1	TGTGCCAGCAGGACCGGTGCGAATGAGCAGTTCTTC	CASRTGANEQFF
TRBV19	.	TRBD1	TRBJ1-4	TGTGCCAGTAGTCCTTGGGACAGGTATAATGAAAAACTGTTTTTT	CASSPWDRYNEKLFF
TRBV14	.	TRBD1	TRBJ2-1	TGTGCCAGCAGCCACATTGACCAGACAGGGGGCTATGAGCAGTTCTTC	CASSHIDQTGGYEQFF
TRBV28	few	.	TRBJ1-5	TGTGCCAGCAGTCCCCCAAGAGGGCCCCAGCATTTT	CASSPPRGPQHF
TRBV30	.	TRBD1	TRBJ2-2	TGTGCCTGGAGTGTACGGGGACAGACGAACACCGGGGAGCTGTTTTTT	CAWSVRGQTNTGELFF
TRBV6-7	few	.	TRBJ1-5	TGTGCCAGCACCGGACGTCCGGCCCAGCATTTT	CASTGRPAQHF
TRBV28	.	.	TRBJ2-3	TGTGCCAGCAGTCGGGCGGGGAGCACAGATACGCAGTATTTT	CASSRAGSTDTQYF
TRBV11-3	.	TRBD2	TRBJ2-3	TGTGCCAGCAGCTCAATGGGACTAGCGGGAGATACGCAGTATTTT	CASSSMGLAGDTQYF
TRBV11-3	few	.	TRBJ2-1	TGTGCCAGCAGCTTAAGGTCCACTTTGTTTTCTTACAATGAGCAGTTCTTC	CASSLRSTLFSYNEQFF
TRBV23-1	.	.	TRBJ1-2	TGCGCCAGCAGCCATAACAGAAACTATGGCTACACCTTC	CASSHNRNYGYTF
TRBV28	.	TRBD1	TRBJ1-5	TGTGCCAGCGAGCCAGGGGGCGGCAATCAGCCCCAGCATTTT	CASEPGGGNQPQHF
TRBV18	few	.	TRBJ1-6	TGTGCCAGCTCACCTTCAGGGAATTCACCCCTCCACTTT	CASSPSGNSPLHF
TRBV30	medium-sized	.	TRBJ1-1	TGTGCCTGGGGGTATCGGTCTCTTGTCGCTTTCTTT	CAWGYRSLVAFF
TRBV4-1	.	.	TRBJ2-3	TGCGCCAGCAGTGGACAGTACACAGATACGCAGTATTTT	CASSGQYTDTQYF
TRBV23-1	few	.	TRBJ2-7	TGCGCCAGCAGGAAAACGGACGGCTACGAGCAGTACTTC	CASRKTDGYEQYF
TRBV12-5	many	.	TRBJ1-1	TGTGCCAGCCGTCGGGCATTGGGCACTGAAGCTTTCTTT	CASRRALGTEAFF
TRBV6-8	few	TRBD2	TRBJ2-3	TGTGCCAGCGAGCCGGGCGGGGGGGTAGATACGCAGTATTTT	CASEPGGGVDTQYF
TRBV6-8	medium-sized	.	TRBJ1-3	TGTGCCAGCAGTGGGCTATACGGAAACACCATATATTTT	CASSGLYGNTIYF
TRBV11-3	medium-sized	TRBD2	TRBJ2-5	TGTGCCAGCAGCTTCTGGGCGGGGGTTCAAGAGACCCAGTACTTC	CASSFWAGVQETQYF
TRBV5-1	.	TRBD1	TRBJ2-3	TGCGCCAGCAGCAATACACAGGGGGCTAGAGATACGCAGTATTTT	CASSNTQGARDTQYF
TRBV11-3	many	TRBD2	TRBJ2-1	TGTGCCAGCAGCCTCATGACAAGCGGGGGGGCCGACAATGAGCAGTTCTTC	CASSLMTSGGADNEQFF
TRBV6-8	few	TRBD1	TRBJ2-7	TGTGCCAGCAGAAGACTCGACAGGGCCTTCCCCTACGAGCAGTACTTC	CASRRLDRAFPYEQYF
TRBV25-1	large	.	TRBJ2-7	TGTGCCAGCAGTGGTACAAGCAGGGGTTTAAGCGGCGAGCAGTACTTC	CASSGTSRGLSGEQYF
TRBV11-3	many	TRBD1	TRBJ1-2	TGTGCCAGCAGCTCGACAGGGGACAACTATGGCTACACCTTC	CASSSTGDNYGYTF
TRBV14	few	.	TRBJ2-2	TGTGCCAGCAGCAAAACTAGGGCTGGCGGCGGGGAGCTGTTTTTT	CASSKTRAGGGELFF
TRBV10-3	medium-sized	.	TRBJ2-5	TGTGCCATCAGTGAGGAGAGGGGCACTGAGACCCAGTACTTC	CAISEERGTETQYF
TRBV6-8	few	TRBD2	TRBJ2-3	TGTGCCAGCAGTTACCTCGCGGGAGTGACAGATACGCAGTATTTT	CASSYLAGVTDTQYF
TRBV7-2	few	.	TRBJ2-3	TGTGCCAGCAGGAAGGACTCCATGGATACGCAGTATTTT	CASRKDSMDTQYF
TRBV14	.	.	TRBJ2-7	TGTGCCAGCAGCGCATCCTACGAGCAGTACTTC	CASSASYEQYF
TRBV9	medium-sized	.	TRBJ2-6	TGTGCCAGCAGCCCCGGAGAAAGCTCTGGGGCCAACGTCCTGACTTTC	CASSPGESSGANVLTF
TRBV10-2	few	TRBD1	TRBJ2-3	TGCGCCAGCAGACTTTGGGACAGGGACGCAGATACGCAGTATTTT	CASRLWDRDADTQYF
TRBV28	few	TRBD2	TRBJ2-3	TGTGCCAGCACCGCCCCCTGGCGGGGGTATGCGGGGGGCACAGATACGCAGTATTTT	CASTAPWRGYAGGTDTQYF
TRBV10-3	large	.	TRBJ1-2	TGTGCCATCAGTGAGTTACAGCCTAACTATGGCTACACCTTC	CAISELQPNYGYTF
TRBV6-8	few	.	TRBJ2-7	TGTGCCAGCAGTGATACAGGACATTCCTACGAGCAGTACTTC	CASSDTGHSYEQYF
TRBV5-1	.	TRBD2	TRBJ2-1	TGCGCCAGCAGCATGGGGACTAGCGGGTACAATGAGCAGTTCTTC	CASSMGTSGYNEQFF
TRBV6-8	few	.	TRBJ1-3	TGTGCCAGCAGTTCGGACGGCTCTGGAAACACCATATATTTT	CASSSDGSGNTIYF
TRBV29-1	once	.	TRBJ2-5	TGCAGCGTTGGAGACACCGGCAGGGGAGAGACCCAGTACTTC	CSVGDTGRGETQYF
TRBV9	few	.	TRBJ1-6	TGTGCCAGCAGTGAAAGGGGGGGCACAACTAATTCACCCCTCCACTTT	CASSERGGTTNSPLHF